Included here is one T cell receptor beta chain sequence, with context. Clones were sequenced by immunoSEQ multiplex PCR, and TCRdb holds only the in-frame ones, with some missing. The sample records 120,000 or so clones, about four fifths being singletons. The data derive from a study of radiotherapy plus CTLA-4 blockade in lung cancer. V was clipped by 0 bases and J by 8 bases; unmatched bases: 8. Germline-derived CDR1 and CDR2 are GTSNPN and SVGIG (reference sequence). CDR3 length: 15 residues. The TCR originated in a human donor with non-small cell lung cancer who had a partial response to radiotherapy plus ipilimumab. Sequencing was performed on peripheral blood, taken from a patient treated with radiotherapy plus ipilimumab. The chain employs TRBV30 and TRBJ2-1; the match to TRBD1 covers 9 bases. CDR3 loop: CAWSVGGTGHDEQFF. The CDR3 DNA reads as TGTGCCTGGAGTGTAGGGGGGACAGGGCATGATGAGCAGTTCTTC. The full variable domain, in which reference TRBV30 and TRBJ2-1 provide the parts outside the CDR3, is SQTIHQWPATLVQPVGSPLSLECTVEGTSNPNLYWYRQAAGRGLQLLFYSVGIGQISSEVPQNLSASRPQDRQFILSSKKLLLSDSGFYLCAWSVGGTGHDEQFFGPGTRLTVL.